Listed here are 30 T cell receptor beta chains from one sample, sequenced in a study of technical replicates of blood from several donors. The repertoire was sequenced with immunoSEQ multiplex PCR; TCRdb's copy has only in-frame clones and lacks some. The repertoire holds about 74,000 clones, with more than 80% as singletons. Sequencing used PBMCs. The receptor set was obtained from a human donor in good health. Some clones in this sample may be carry-over from other donors' samples.

The V and J genes are TRBV19 and TRBJ2-7, with no clear D. The CDR3 extends over 13 amino acids. Trimming took 5 bases from V and 1 from J, leaving 9 bases between them. Germline V CDR1 and CDR2: LNHDA, SQIVND (reference sequence). The CDR3, as DNA: TGTGCCAGTAGTGTTCAGGCTTCCTACGAGCAGTACTTC. Its protein product is CASSVQASYEQYF.

The chain has TRBV27 and TRBJ1-1; 7 nucleotides line up with TRBD1. The CDR3 has 17 residues. The germline V gene has CDR1 MNHEY and CDR2 SMNVEV (reference sequence). The junction had 17 bases not matched to a gene; V was cut back by 5 bases and J by 5 bases. CDR3 residues: CASSPKTGVSIRTEAFF. In DNA, the CDR3 is TGTGCCAGCAGTCCGAAAACAGGGGTTTCGATAAGAACTGAAGCTTTCTTT.

The V gene is TRBV7-8, the J gene TRBJ2-1, with D possibly TRBD1 on 5 matching bases. Between the trimmed V and J ends, which lost 0 bases and 6 bases, there was a span of 21 bases. CDR3 length: 18 residues. The germline V gene encodes CDR1 SGHVS and CDR2 FQNEAQ. CDR3 in DNA: TGTGCCAGCAGCTTAGCAGGGGTAGGTCGAAGATACGGCAATGAGCAGTTCTTC. Protein: CASSLAGVGRRYGNEQFF.

The J gene is TRBJ2-5, the V gene TRBV27; 9 positions match TRBD1. CDR1 is MNHEY, CDR2 SMNVEV, per germline (reference sequence). V lost 5 bases to trimming and J lost 5 bases; unmatched junction nucleotides: 12. The CDR3 is 16 residues long. CDR3: CASSPRTGVVWETQYF. CDR3 coding DNA: TGTGCCAGCAGTCCACGGACAGGGGTTGTTTGGGAGACCCAGTACTTC.

The rearrangement links TRBV4-2 to TRBJ1-2; 8 bases fit TRBD1. Germline assignment: CDR1 LGHNA and CDR2 YNFKEQ. This CDR3 contains 16 residues. V lost 0 bases to trimming and J lost 5 bases; unmatched junction nucleotides: 8. As DNA, the CDR3 is TGTGCCAGCAGCCAAGATTCGACAGGGGCACTATATGGCTACACCTTC. Its translation: CASSQDSTGALYGYTF.

Here the CDR3 DNA reads TGCGCCAGCAGCCCAGGGGTAGGGAACAACGAGCAGTACTTC. It is translated as CASSPGVGNNEQYF. The chain recombines TRBV4-1 with TRBJ2-7; a weak D match, TRBD1 (6 bases). This CDR3 contains 14 residues. V lost 4 bases and J 5 bases, leaving 15 bases between the germline ends. Germline V gene data show CDR1 as MGHRA and CDR2 as YSYEKL.

The rearrangement links TRBV6-6 to TRBJ2-7; D gene ambiguous. Germline V gene sequence: CDR1 MNHNY, CDR2 SVGAGI (reference sequence). This CDR3 contains 15 residues. Trimming stripped 6 bases from V and 0 bases from J, with 15 bases between. For the CDR3, the DNA is TGTGCCAGCAGGTTACCCGGTCGGGTCTCCTACGAGCAGTACTTC. Translating it yields CASRLPGRVSYEQYF.

The rearrangement uses TRBV30 and TRBJ1-4; 8 bases line up with TRBD1. CDR1 is GTSNPN, CDR2 SVGIG, per germline (reference sequence). The CDR3 extends over 13 amino acids. After removal of 5 bases from V and 2 bases from J, the junction contained 1 base not matched to a gene. The CDR3 nucleotides are TGTGCCTGGCAGGGGGCGACTAATGAAAAACTGTTTTTT. Translating gives CAWQGATNEKLFF.

The rearrangement links TRBV7-3 to TRBJ2-2; TRBD2 aligns across 10 bases. After removal of 8 bases from V and 6 bases from J, the junction contained 6 bases not matched to a gene. This CDR3 comprises 14 residues. Germline V gene lookup returns CDR1 SGHTA and CDR2 FQGTGA. The CDR3 protein is CASGTSVPPGELFF. For the CDR3, the DNA is TGTGCCAGCGGGACTAGCGTACCCCCCGGGGAGCTGTTTTTT.

This clone was observed a single time. V is TRBV5-1 and J is TRBJ1-1, with 11 bases that match TRBD1. The CDR3 has 16 residues. The V gene end was trimmed by 4 bases and the J gene end by 2 bases; junction bases not matched to a gene: 7. Germline loops: CDR1 SGHRS, CDR2 YFSETQ. The CDR3 DNA reads as TGCGCCAGCAGCCCCCGGGACAGGGGGACTAACACTGAAGCTTTCTTT. Protein product: CASSPRDRGTNTEAFF. The variable domain in full, with the rest retrieved from reference TRBV5-1 and TRBJ1-1, is KAGVTQTPRYLIKTRGQQVTLSCSPISGHRSVSWYQQTPGQGLQFLFEYFSETQRNKGNFPGRFSGRQFSNSRSEMNVSTLELGDSALYLCASSPRDRGTNTEAFFGQGTRLTVV.

J is TRBJ1-4 and V is TRBV12-5, with 9 bases aligning to TRBD1. Per the germline V gene, CDR1 is LGHNT and CDR2 is FRNRAP. The CDR3 totals 16 residues. V dropped 2 bases and J dropped 5; count of bases not matched to a gene: 6. The CDR3 reads CASGLTTGGGNEKLFF. In nucleotides, the CDR3 is TGTGCTAGTGGTTTGACGACAGGGGGAGGGAATGAAAAACTGTTTTTT.

V and J are TRBV15 and TRBJ2-5, with 11 bases that match TRBD1. Germline CDR1 reads LNHNV; CDR2 reads YYDKDF (reference sequence). V lost 3 bases, J lost 5 bases, and 5 bases stayed unmatched. CDR3 length: 15 amino acids. CDR3 protein: CATSRGTGGGETQYF. In DNA, the CDR3 is TGTGCCACCAGCAGGGGGACAGGGGGTGGGGAGACCCAGTACTTC.

Concerning this clone itself: At the DNA level, this CDR3 is encoded by other sequences in the same sample as well. The chain recombines TRBV7-2 with TRBJ1-4; TRBD1 matches at 10 bases. The length of the CDR3 is 14 residues. The trim removed 5 bases at V and 8 bases at J, leaving 5 bases unmatched. Germline V gene lookup returns CDR1 SGHTA and CDR2 FQGNSA. CDR3 protein: CASSLGQGREKLFF. The CDR3 nucleotides are TGTGCCAGCAGCCTGGGACAGGGGAGAGAAAAACTGTTTTTT.

The DNA of the CDR3 is TGCGCCGCCCGGGACTTCCGCTCCTATAATTCACCCCTCCACTTT. Translation: CAARDFRSYNSPLHF. The chain recombines TRBV4-1 with TRBJ1-6; D might be TRBD1 (5 bases). The CDR3 has 15 residues. V was clipped by 11 bases and J by 0 bases, with 14 bases between them. Germline V CDR1 and CDR2: MGHRA, YSYEKL.

The chain employs TRBV6-6 and TRBJ2-1, with TRBD2 identical over 13 bases. The CDR3 runs to 15 residues. Per the germline V gene, CDR1 is MNHNY and CDR2 is SVGAGI (reference sequence). Trimming removed 6 bases from V and 9 bases from J; junction bases left unmatched: 8. CDR3: CASRPGLAGSSEQFF. CDR3 DNA sequence: TGTGCCAGCAGACCGGGACTAGCGGGGAGTAGTGAGCAGTTCTTC.

The V gene is TRBV29-1, the J gene TRBJ1-2, with 7 positions matching TRBD1. This CDR3 is built from 16 residues. The V and J ends lost 7 bases and 4 bases, in that order; junction bases with no gene match: 18. CDR1 SQVTM and CDR2 ANQGSEA come from the germline V gene. For the CDR3, the DNA is TGCAGCGACCTACACCTTACTACAGGGGCTATCTATGGCTACACCTTC. It codes for CSDLHLTTGAIYGYTF.

This rearrangement joins TRBV7-9 to TRBJ1-5; D uncertain. In germline, CDR1 is SEHNR, CDR2 FQNEAQ (reference sequence). Trimming removed 2 bases at V and 5 bases at J, with 10 bases between. This CDR3 region has 14 residues. For the CDR3, the DNA is TGTGCCAGCAGCTTATCGGCGGGCGATCAGCCCCAGCATTTT. Encoded protein: CASSLSAGDQPQHF.

The rearrangement links TRBV4-2 to TRBJ2-1; 8 nucleotides match TRBD1. Germline trimming cut 0 bases from V and 4 bases from J; bases unmatched to any gene: 8. The CDR3 has 17 residues. Germline CDR1 LGHNA, CDR2 YNFKEQ. For the CDR3, the DNA is TGTGCCAGCAGCCAAGAGGTAAACACAGGGGGATACAATGAGCAGTTCTTC. Its protein is CASSQEVNTGGYNEQFF.

The chain recombines TRBV5-6 with TRBJ1-1, with 9 positions matching TRBD1. V lost 4 bases, J lost 3 bases, and 7 bases stayed unmatched. The V gene's germline CDR1 is SGHDT and CDR2 YYEEEE. The CDR3 spans 15 residues. The chain's CDR3 is CASSPETGGDTEAFF. The CDR3 nucleotides read TGTGCCAGCAGCCCGGAGACAGGGGGGGACACTGAAGCTTTCTTT. Full variable domain (remainder filled in from reference TRBV5-6 and TRBJ1-1): DAGVTQSPTHLIKTRGQQVTLRCSPKSGHDTVSWYQQALGQGPQFIFQYYEEEERQRGNFPDRFSGHQFPNYSSELNVNALLLGDSALYLCASSPETGGDTEAFFGQGTRLTVV.

This clone was found once. This rearrangement joins TRBV7-9 to TRBJ2-5, with 8 bases that match TRBD2. Germline V gene sequence: CDR1 SEHNR, CDR2 FQNEAQ (reference sequence). This CDR3 has 12 residues. Trimming took 5 bases from V and 5 from J; bases not matched to a gene: 1. The CDR3 loop reads CASSTGGETQYF. The CDR3 DNA reads TGTGCCAGCAGCACGGGGGGGGAGACCCAGTACTTC.

The rearrangement links TRBV6-7 to TRBJ1-1, with TRBD1 matching over 7 bases. Being an ORF, TRBV6-7 has a function that is uncertain. The CDR3 consists of 15 residues. V dropped 4 bases and J dropped 0; count of bases not matched to a gene: 5. The DNA of the CDR3 is TGTGCCAGCAGTTTACACAGGGGACTGAACACTGAAGCTTTCTTT. It translates to CASSLHRGLNTEAFF.

This clone has more than one count but fewer than ten. This chain connects TRBV28 to TRBJ2-5, with 9 bases lining up with TRBD2. V shed 7 bases and J 2 bases; nucleotides not matched to a gene: 8. Germline loops: CDR1 MDHEN, CDR2 SYDVKM. The CDR3 has 15 amino acids. CDR3 in amino acids: CASKGLAGPQETQYF. The CDR3 region has the DNA TGTGCCAGCAAAGGTCTAGCGGGACCTCAAGAGACCCAGTACTTC. Based on the CDR3 plus reference TRBV28 and TRBJ2-5, the full variable domain is DVKVTQSSRYLVKRTGEKVFLECVQDMDHENMFWYRQDPGLGLRLIYFSYDVKMKEKGDIPEGYSVSREKKERFSLILESASTNQTSMYLCASKGLAGPQETQYFGPGTRLLVL.

The chain couples TRBV28 to TRBJ1-5; no firm D call. This CDR3 has 14 residues. Germline V gene lookup returns CDR1 MDHEN and CDR2 SYDVKM. Between the trimmed V and J ends, which lost 10 bases and 5 bases, there was a span of 18 bases. The CDR3 nucleotides read TGTGCCATCATTCACGAGGCTACGGATCAGCCCCAGCATTTT. Its translation: CAIIHEATDQPQHF. Together with reference TRBV28 and TRBJ1-5, the CDR3 gives the full variable domain: DVKVTQSSRYLVKRTGEKVFLECVQDMDHENMFWYRQDPGLGLRLIYFSYDVKMKEKGDIPEGYSVSREKKERFSLILESASTNQTSMYLCAIIHEATDQPQHFGDGTRLSIL.

In this sample, this clone turned up a few times. This rearrangement joins TRBV30 to TRBJ1-1; 7 positions match TRBD1. Germline CDR1 and CDR2: GTSNPN and SVGIG (reference sequence). There are 14 residues in the CDR3. Trimming removed 3 bases from V and 0 bases from J; junction bases left unmatched: 4. CDR3 loop: CAWRTQGVNTEAFF. The CDR3 region has the DNA TGTGCCTGGAGGACCCAGGGGGTGAACACTGAAGCTTTCTTT. The full variable domain, its missing parts supplied by reference TRBV30 and TRBJ1-1, is SQTIHQWPATLVQPVGSPLSLECTVEGTSNPNLYWYRQAAGRGLQLLFYSVGIGQISSEVPQNLSASRPQDRQFILSSKKLLLSDSGFYLCAWRTQGVNTEAFFGQGTRLTVV.

The V and J genes are TRBV28 and TRBJ1-1; 7 bases line up with TRBD1. This CDR3 has 15 amino acids. Germline assignment: CDR1 MDHEN and CDR2 SYDVKM. With 5 bases clipped from V and 4 bases from J, the junction kept 10 bases outside the gene matches. CDR3 loop: CASSPTTGVSTEAFF. CDR3 nucleotide sequence: TGTGCCAGCAGTCCTACAACAGGGGTTTCCACTGAAGCTTTCTTT. Filled out from reference TRBV28 and TRBJ1-1, the complete variable domain reads DVKVTQSSRYLVKRTGEKVFLECVQDMDHENMFWYRQDPGLGLRLIYFSYDVKMKEKGDIPEGYSVSREKKERFSLILESASTNQTSMYLCASSPTTGVSTEAFFGQGTRLTVV.

The chain is built from TRBV19 and TRBJ2-1, with D tentatively TRBD2 (7 bases). In germline, CDR1 is LNHDA, CDR2 SQIVND (reference sequence). This CDR3 contains 15 residues. Trimming removed 3 bases at V and 4 bases at J, with 13 bases between. CDR3 sequence (DNA): TGTGCCAGTAGTATTTCGGGGGGCGTTTACAATGAGCAGTTCTTC. It encodes CASSISGGVYNEQFF.

J is TRBJ2-5 and V is TRBV6-5; 7 nucleotides align to TRBD1. From germline, CDR1 is MNHEY and CDR2 SVGAGI. The V segment lost 7 bases and the J segment 5 bases; nucleotides outside the gene matches: 4. The CDR3 spans 12 residues. In DNA form, the CDR3 reads TGTGCCAGCACTGCCAGGGGGGAGACCCAGTACTTC. As protein: CASTARGETQYF.

The genes are TRBV25-1 and TRBJ1-4; TRBD1 agrees at 8 bases. Germline loops: CDR1 MGHDK, CDR2 SYGVNS. There are 14 residues in the CDR3. The junction had 9 bases not matched to a gene; V was cut back by 7 bases and J by 8 bases. In nucleotides, the CDR3 is TGTGCCAGCACAAGACAGGGGAGAAACGAAAAACTGTTTTTT. Translated, it gives CASTRQGRNEKLFF.

The chain has TRBV7-2 and TRBJ1-2, with D possibly TRBD1 on 5 matching bases. The CDR3 is 15 amino acids. Per germline, CDR1 SGHTA and CDR2 FQGNSA. Trimming took off 5 bases at V and 4 bases at J, with 17 bases between the two ends. The CDR3 here is CASSPFQGSPYGYTF. The CDR3 nucleotides are TGTGCCAGCAGCCCTTTCCAGGGTTCTCCCTATGGCTACACCTTC.

On this clone: Sequence at one end of the junction differs from germline and may be a read error. The sample carries other DNA sequences with the same CDR3. V is TRBV4-2 and J is TRBJ2-3; possibly TRBD2 for D (6 bases). The germline V gene encodes CDR1 LGHNA and CDR2 YNFKEQ. The CDR3 contains 14 residues. Here the CDR3 reads CASSQGLEADTQYF. As DNA, the CDR3 is TGTGCCAGCAGCCAAGGACTAGAGGCAGATACACAGTATTTT.